Below, 11 T cell receptor beta chains from the same sample are listed, as sequenced in a study of T cell repertoires in cytomegalovirus infection. Each CDR3 protein is one row after TCRdb ran MiXCR on the reads. The repertoire consists of 630,000 or so distinct CDR3 sequences, with more than 20% occurring once and the leading ten covering approximately 8.2%. The sequencing input was CD8+ T cells from PBMCs. These receptor sequences come from a human donor in good health (CMV status not recorded). Some clones in this sample may be carry-over from other donors' samples.

This chain uses TRBV20-1 with TRBJ1-1; D uncertain. The CDR3 loop spans 14 amino acids. Trimming removed 5 bases at V and 4 bases at J, with 17 bases between. The germline CDR1 and CDR2 sequences are DFQATT and SNEGSKA (reference sequence). For the CDR3, the DNA is TGCAGTGCTCGTTATCAGACAAGAGGCACTGAAGCTTTCTTT. Residues: CSARYQTRGTEAFF.

This clonotype was counted ten times or more. This sequence joins TRBV7-9 and TRBJ2-6; D uncertain. V was shortened by 1 base and J by 1 base, with 8 bases between the two germline ends. The CDR3 sequence is 16 residues long. Germline V CDR1 and CDR2: SEHNR, FQNEAQ (reference sequence). This chain's CDR3 is CASSLGRDSGANVLTF. Here the CDR3 DNA reads TGTGCCAGCAGCTTAGGTCGTGATTCTGGGGCCAACGTCCTGACTTTC.

This clonotype was observed a handful of times. The chain carries TRBV7-9 and TRBJ2-7, with D possibly being TRBD2 (6 bases). This CDR3 has 20 amino acids. Germline assignment: CDR1 SEHNR and CDR2 FQNEAQ (reference sequence). V dropped 1 base and J dropped 0 bases, with 25 bases sitting between them. Written as DNA, the CDR3 is TGTGCCAGCAGCTTAGTGAGTGTCTCCTTTGGGCGGGACGGCTCCTACGAGCAGTACTTC. Its translation is CASSLVSVSFGRDGSYEQYF.

The chain links TRBV7-6 to TRBJ2-1; D remains ambiguous. The CDR3 consists of 13 residues. The V and J ends lost 4 bases and 4 bases respectively, with 8 bases between them. CDR1 is SGHVS and CDR2 is FNYEAQ in the germline V gene. For the CDR3, the DNA is TGTGCCAGCAGCTCCTACACGTACAATGAGCAGTTCTTC. Translating gives CASSSYTYNEQFF.

This clonotype was counted ten times or more. The chain carries TRBV7-9 and TRBJ2-4; TRBD1 agrees at 9 bases. V lost 2 bases and J lost 8; bases outside the gene matches: 13. The length of the CDR3 is 17 residues. CDR1 and CDR2 from the germline V gene are SEHNR and FQNEAQ (reference sequence). CDR3 residues: CASSLMGQGLPGDIQYF. The CDR3 region has the DNA TGTGCCAGCAGCTTAATGGGACAGGGCCTACCGGGGGACATTCAGTACTTC.

The V and J genes are TRBV29-1 and TRBJ2-5; D is ambiguous. The CDR3 has 13 amino acids. The germline V gene has CDR1 SQVTM and CDR2 ANQGSEA. Trimming removed 2 bases from V and 4 bases from J, with 11 bases in between. CDR3 in DNA: TGCAGCGTTGAAAGTGAGGATGGAGAGACCCAGTACTTC. Translated: CSVESEDGETQYF.

This chain links TRBV29-1 with TRBJ2-1; D may match TRBD1 or TRBD2 (5 bases each). This CDR3 contains 12 residues. Per the germline V gene, CDR1 is SQVTM and CDR2 is ANQGSEA. This chain's CDR3 is CRAGTGGNEQFF. The CDR3 nucleotides read TGCCGCGCAGGGACGGGTGGGAATGAGCAGTTCTTC.

This clonotype was recorded at least ten times. The chain employs TRBV4-1 and TRBJ2-5; D is undetermined. Looked up from germline, CDR1 is MGHRA and CDR2 is YSYEKL. V lost 0 bases, J lost 2 bases, and 10 bases lay in between. The CDR3 length is 15 residues. The CDR3 DNA is TGCGCCAGCAGCCAAGATAGGAATCCACAAGAGACCCAGTACTTC. Amino acid sequence: CASSQDRNPQETQYF.

This clonotype was picked up a small number of times. The rearrangement links TRBV7-8 to TRBJ2-5; 8 bases are shared with TRBD2. There are 15 residues in the CDR3. After removal of 5 bases from V and 4 bases from J, the junction contained 9 bases not matched to a gene. Germline V gene sequence: CDR1 SGHVS, CDR2 FQNEAQ. This CDR3 is CASSAQRGPPETQYF. In DNA form, the CDR3 reads TGTGCCAGCAGCGCCCAGCGGGGGCCCCCAGAGACCCAGTACTTC.

At least ten counts were recorded for this clonotype. The chain has TRBV12-3 or TRBV12-4 and TRBJ1-2; D is unresolved. The CDR3 has 11 residues. V shed 4 bases and J shed 7 bases, with 7 bases lying between them. DNA of the CDR3: TGTGCCAGCAGTTGGGCGAGTGGCTACACCTTC. Translated: CASSWASGYTF.

Notes on this clonotype: One end of the junction is discordant with germline, which a read error may explain. The chain joins TRBV7-3 to TRBJ2-1, with 10 bases aligning to TRBD2. This CDR3 spans 15 amino acids. The germline V gene encodes CDR1 SGHTA and CDR2 FQGTGA. The CDR3 DNA sequence: TGTGCCTGCAGCGTTAGCGGGGGGCCCTACAATGAGCAGTTCTTC. As protein: CACSVSGGPYNEQFF.